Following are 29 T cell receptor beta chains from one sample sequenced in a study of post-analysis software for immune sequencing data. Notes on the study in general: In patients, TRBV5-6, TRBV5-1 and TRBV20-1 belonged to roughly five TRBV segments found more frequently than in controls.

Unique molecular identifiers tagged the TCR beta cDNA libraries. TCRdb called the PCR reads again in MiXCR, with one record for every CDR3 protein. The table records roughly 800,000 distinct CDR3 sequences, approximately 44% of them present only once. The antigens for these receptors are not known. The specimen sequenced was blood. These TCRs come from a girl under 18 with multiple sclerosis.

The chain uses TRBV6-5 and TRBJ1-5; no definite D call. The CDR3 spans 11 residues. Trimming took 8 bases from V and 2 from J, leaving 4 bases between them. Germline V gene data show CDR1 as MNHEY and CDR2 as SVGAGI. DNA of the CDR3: TGTGCCAGCGGGGGCAATCAGCCCCAGCATTTT. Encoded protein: CASGGNQPQHF.

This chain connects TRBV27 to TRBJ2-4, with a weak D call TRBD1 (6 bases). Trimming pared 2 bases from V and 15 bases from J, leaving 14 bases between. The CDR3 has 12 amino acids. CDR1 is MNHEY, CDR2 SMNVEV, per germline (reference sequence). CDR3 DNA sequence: TGTGCCAGCAGTTTAAATCGACAGGTTGTGTACTTC. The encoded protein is CASSLNRQVVYF.

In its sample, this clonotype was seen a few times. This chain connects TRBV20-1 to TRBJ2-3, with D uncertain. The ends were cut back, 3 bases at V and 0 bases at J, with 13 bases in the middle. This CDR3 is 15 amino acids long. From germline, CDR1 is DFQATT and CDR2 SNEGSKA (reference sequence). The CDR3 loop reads CSASLTETSTDTQYF. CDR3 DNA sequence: TGCAGTGCTAGTTTAACGGAAACTAGCACAGATACGCAGTATTTT.

The CDR3, as DNA: TGTGCCAGCAGCTTAGGGGCCGAGGCCTACGAGCAGTACTTC. It codes for CASSLGAEAYEQYF. V gene TRBV7-8 combines with J gene TRBJ2-7, with D unclear. The CDR3 covers 14 residues. The germline CDR1 and CDR2 sequences are SGHVS and FQNEAQ. Trimming removed 1 base at V and 2 bases at J, with 9 bases between.

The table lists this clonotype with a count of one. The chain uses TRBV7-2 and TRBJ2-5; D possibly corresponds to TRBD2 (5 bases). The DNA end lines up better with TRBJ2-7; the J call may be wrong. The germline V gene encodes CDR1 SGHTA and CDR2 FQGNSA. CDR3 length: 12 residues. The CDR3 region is CASSTLVSEQYF. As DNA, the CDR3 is TGTGCCAGCAGCACACTAGTAAGCGAGCAGTACTTC.

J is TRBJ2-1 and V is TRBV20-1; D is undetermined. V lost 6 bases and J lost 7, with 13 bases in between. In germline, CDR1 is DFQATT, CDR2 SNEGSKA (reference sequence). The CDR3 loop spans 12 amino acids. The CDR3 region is CSAGRWGNEQFF. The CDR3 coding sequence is TGCAGTGCGGGAAGATGGGGAAATGAGCAGTTCTTC.

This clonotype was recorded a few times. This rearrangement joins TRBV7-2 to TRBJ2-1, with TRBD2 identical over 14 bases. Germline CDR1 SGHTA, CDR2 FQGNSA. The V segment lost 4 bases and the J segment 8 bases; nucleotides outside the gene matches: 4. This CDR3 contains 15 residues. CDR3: CASSSPGLAGDEQFF. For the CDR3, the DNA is TGTGCCAGCAGCTCCCCGGGACTAGCGGGAGATGAGCAGTTCTTC.

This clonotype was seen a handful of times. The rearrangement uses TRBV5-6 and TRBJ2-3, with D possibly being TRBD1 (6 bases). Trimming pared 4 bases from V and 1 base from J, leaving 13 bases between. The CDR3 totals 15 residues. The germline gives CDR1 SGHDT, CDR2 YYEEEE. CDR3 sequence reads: CASSVTPGGTDTQYF. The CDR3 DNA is TGTGCCAGCAGCGTCACTCCAGGGGGCACAGATACGCAGTATTTT.

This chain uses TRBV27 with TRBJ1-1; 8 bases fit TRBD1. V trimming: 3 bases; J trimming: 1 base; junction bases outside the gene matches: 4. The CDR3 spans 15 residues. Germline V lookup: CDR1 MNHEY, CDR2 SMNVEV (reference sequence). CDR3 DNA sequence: TGTGCCAGCAGTTTTCGGGGGACAGGGAACACTGAAGCTTTCTTT. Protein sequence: CASSFRGTGNTEAFF.

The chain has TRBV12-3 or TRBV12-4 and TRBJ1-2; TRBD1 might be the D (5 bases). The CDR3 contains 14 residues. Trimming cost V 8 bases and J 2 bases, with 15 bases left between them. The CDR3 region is CASGPSEGNYGYTF. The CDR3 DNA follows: TGTGCCAGCGGTCCCAGTGAGGGGAACTATGGCTACACCTTC.

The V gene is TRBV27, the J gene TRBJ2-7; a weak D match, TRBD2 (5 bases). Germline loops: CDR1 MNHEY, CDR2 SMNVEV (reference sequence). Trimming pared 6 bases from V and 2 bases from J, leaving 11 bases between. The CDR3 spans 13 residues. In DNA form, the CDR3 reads TGTGCCAGCAGGGGAGCGACACCCTACGAGCAGTACTTC. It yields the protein CASRGATPYEQYF.

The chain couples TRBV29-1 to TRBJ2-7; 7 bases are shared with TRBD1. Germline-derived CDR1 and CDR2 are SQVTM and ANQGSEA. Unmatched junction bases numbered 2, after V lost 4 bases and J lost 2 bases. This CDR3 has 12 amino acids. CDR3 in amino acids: CSVGGTAYEQYF. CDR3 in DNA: TGCAGCGTTGGGGGGACAGCCTACGAGCAGTACTTC.

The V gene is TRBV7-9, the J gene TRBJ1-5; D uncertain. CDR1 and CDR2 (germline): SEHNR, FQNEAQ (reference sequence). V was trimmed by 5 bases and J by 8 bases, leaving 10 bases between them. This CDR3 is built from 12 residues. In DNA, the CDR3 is TGTGCCAGCAGCGCCGGATCGGAGCCCCAGCATTTT. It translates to CASSAGSEPQHF.

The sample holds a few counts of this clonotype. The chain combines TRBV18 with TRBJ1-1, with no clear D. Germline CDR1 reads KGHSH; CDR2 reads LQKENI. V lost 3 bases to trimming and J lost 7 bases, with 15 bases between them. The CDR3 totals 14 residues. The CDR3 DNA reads TGTGCCAGCTCACCCGCGGGATCCGCGAATGAAGCTTTCTTT. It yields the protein CASSPAGSANEAFF.

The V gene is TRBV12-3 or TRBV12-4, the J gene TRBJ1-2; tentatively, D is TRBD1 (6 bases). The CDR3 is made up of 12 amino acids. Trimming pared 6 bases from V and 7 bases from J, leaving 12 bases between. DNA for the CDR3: TGTGCCAGCAGCCCCTGGGGGGCTGGCTACACCTTC. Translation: CASSPWGAGYTF.

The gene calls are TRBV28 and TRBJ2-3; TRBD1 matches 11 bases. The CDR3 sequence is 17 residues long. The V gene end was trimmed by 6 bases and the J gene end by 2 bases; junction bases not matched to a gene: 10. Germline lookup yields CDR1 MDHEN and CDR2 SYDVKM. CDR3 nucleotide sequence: TGTGCCAGCAGGAGGACAGGGGGCACTTCCTCCACAGATACGCAGTATTTT. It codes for CASRRTGGTSSTDTQYF.

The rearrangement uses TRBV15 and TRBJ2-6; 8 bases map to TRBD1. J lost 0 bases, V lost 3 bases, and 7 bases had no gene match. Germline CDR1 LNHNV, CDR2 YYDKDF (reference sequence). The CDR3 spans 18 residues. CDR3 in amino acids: CATSRDRVGGSGANVLTF. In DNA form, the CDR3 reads TGTGCCACCAGCAGGGACAGGGTAGGAGGCTCTGGGGCCAACGTCCTGACTTTC.

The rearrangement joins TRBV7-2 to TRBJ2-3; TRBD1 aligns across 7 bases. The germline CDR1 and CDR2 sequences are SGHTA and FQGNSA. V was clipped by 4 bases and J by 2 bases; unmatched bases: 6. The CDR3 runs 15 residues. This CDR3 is CASSSHGTDTDTQYF. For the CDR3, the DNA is TGTGCCAGCAGCTCGCACGGGACAGACACAGATACGCAGTATTTT.

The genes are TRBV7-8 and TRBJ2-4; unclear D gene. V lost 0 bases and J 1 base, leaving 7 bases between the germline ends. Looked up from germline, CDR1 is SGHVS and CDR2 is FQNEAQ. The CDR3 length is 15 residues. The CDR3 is CASSLAYRAKNIQYF. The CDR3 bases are TGTGCCAGCAGCTTAGCCTATCGGGCCAAAAACATTCAGTACTTC.

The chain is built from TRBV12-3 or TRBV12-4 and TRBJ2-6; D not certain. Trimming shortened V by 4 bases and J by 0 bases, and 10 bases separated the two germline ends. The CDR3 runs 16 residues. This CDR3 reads CASSSKDLSGANVLTF. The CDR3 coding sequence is TGTGCCAGCAGTTCTAAGGACCTCTCTGGGGCCAACGTCCTGACTTTC.

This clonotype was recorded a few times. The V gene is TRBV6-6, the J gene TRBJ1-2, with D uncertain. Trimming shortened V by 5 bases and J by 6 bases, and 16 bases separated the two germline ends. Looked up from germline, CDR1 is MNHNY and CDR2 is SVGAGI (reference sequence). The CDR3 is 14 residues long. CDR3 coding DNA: TGTGCCAGCAGTCCGGGCGTTTCCGTAAATGGCTACACCTTC. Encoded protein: CASSPGVSVNGYTF.

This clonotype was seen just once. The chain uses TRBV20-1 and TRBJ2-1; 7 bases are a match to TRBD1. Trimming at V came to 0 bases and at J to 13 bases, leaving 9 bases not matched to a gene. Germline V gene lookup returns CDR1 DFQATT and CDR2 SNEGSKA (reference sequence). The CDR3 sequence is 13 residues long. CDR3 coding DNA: TGCAGTGCTAGAGATAACCAGGGGGAGACCCAGTTCTTC. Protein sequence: CSARDNQGETQFF.

The CDR3: CATSDRTGRHEQYF. CDR3 bases: TGTGCCACCAGTGATCGGACAGGGAGGCACGAGCAGTACTTC. The chain is built from TRBV24-1 and TRBJ2-7; TRBD1 matches at 8 bases. This CDR3 spans 14 amino acids. Trimming cost V 3 bases and J 5 bases; bases outside gene matches: 5. Germline-derived CDR1 and CDR2 are KGHDR and SFDVKD.

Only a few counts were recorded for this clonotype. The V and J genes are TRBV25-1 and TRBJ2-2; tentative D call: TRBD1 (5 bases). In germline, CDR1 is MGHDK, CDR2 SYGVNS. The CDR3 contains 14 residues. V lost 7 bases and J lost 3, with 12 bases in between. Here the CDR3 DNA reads TGTGCCAGCACCACAGGTCCCGACACCGGGGAGCTGTTTTTT. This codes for CASTTGPDTGELFF. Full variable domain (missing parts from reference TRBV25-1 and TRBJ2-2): EADIYQTPRYLVIGTGKKITLECSQTMGHDKMYWYQQDPGMELHLIHYSYGVNSTEKGDLSSESTVSRIRTEHFPLTLESARPSHTSQYLCASTTGPDTGELFFGEGSRLTVL.

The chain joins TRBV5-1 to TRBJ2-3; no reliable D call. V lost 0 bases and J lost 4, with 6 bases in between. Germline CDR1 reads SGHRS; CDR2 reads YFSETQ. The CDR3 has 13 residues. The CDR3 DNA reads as TGCGCCAGCAGCTTGGACTCCCCAGATACGCAGTATTTT. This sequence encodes CASSLDSPDTQYF.

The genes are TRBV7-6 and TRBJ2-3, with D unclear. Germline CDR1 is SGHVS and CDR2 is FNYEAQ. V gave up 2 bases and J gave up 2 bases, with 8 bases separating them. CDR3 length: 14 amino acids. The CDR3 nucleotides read TGTGCCAGCAGCTTAAATGGGGACACAGATACGCAGTATTTT. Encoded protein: CASSLNGDTDTQYF.

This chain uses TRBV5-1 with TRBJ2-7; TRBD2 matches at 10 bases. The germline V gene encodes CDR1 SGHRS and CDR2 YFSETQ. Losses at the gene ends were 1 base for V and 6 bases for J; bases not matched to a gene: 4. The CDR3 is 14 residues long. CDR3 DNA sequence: TGCGCCAGCAGCTTGCTAGCGGGAGAGATCGAGCAGTACTTC. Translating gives CASSLLAGEIEQYF.

The CDR3 coding sequence is TGTGCCAGCACAAGGACAGGCTCTGCAACCCAAGAGACCCAGTACTTC. Amino acids: CASTRTGSATQETQYF. The chain joins TRBV2 to TRBJ2-5, with TRBD1 identical over 7 bases. V was pared by 7 bases and J by 1 base, with 12 bases of the junction left unmatched. Germline V CDR1 and CDR2: SNHLY, FYNNEI. The CDR3 consists of 16 residues.

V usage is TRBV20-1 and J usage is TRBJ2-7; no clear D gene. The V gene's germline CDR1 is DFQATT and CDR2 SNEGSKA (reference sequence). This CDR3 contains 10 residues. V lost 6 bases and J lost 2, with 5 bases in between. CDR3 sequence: CSATPYEQYF. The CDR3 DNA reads TGCAGTGCAACGCCCTACGAGCAGTACTTC.